This T cell receptor (beta chain) was retrieved from a study of T-cell reconstitution after alpha-beta-depleted transplantation in children. Findings of the study overall: Several patients had high TCRbeta diversity at day 60; it came from surviving recipient T cells and thymic progenitors.

Concerning this clonotype: The antigen remains unidentified.

Construction of the TCRbeta library involved unique molecular identifiers. TCRdb redid the calling of the PCR reads with MiXCR, one entry per CDR3 protein. The data contain fewer than 550,000 distinct CDR3 sequences, about an eighth of them seen just once; the ten biggest clones take up 12% to 15%. The TCR comes from a female patient aged 2 to 10 who had a stem cell transplant for aplastic anemia, so the T cells may come from the graft donor. The input for sequencing was PBMCs, mostly from graft donor cells, taken 180 days after TCRalphabeta/CD19-depleted stem cell transplant.

The CDR3 bases are TGTGCCAGCAGTTTGCTACAGGGGACGGAGCAGTACTTC. The encoded protein is CASSLLQGTEQYF. The chain is built from TRBV27 and TRBJ2-7, with TRBD1 identical over 7 bases. This CDR3 has 13 residues. The germline V gene has CDR1 MNHEY and CDR2 SMNVEV (reference sequence). The ends lost 3 bases at V and 7 bases at J; junction bases unmatched: 6.